Following are 5 T cell receptor beta chains from one sample sequenced in a study of metastatic and nonmetastatic thyroid tumors. Using MiXCR, TCRdb reanalyzed the PCR reads. The table records some 32,000 clones, roughly a fifth of them present only once. Patients underwent thyroid surgery, and none had received any treatment before it. The sequenced sample consisted of blood. Receptors originate from a female donor with papillary thyroid cancer or a benign thyroid nodule (not recorded which). Some clones in this sample may be carry-over from other donors' samples.

The chain has TRBV20-1 and TRBJ2-7; D may be TRBD1 or TRBD2 (6 bases each). CDR1 DFQATT and CDR2 SNEGSKA come from the germline V gene (reference sequence). The V end lost 6 bases, the J end lost 2 bases, and 20 bases lay between the germline ends. This CDR3 is built from 15 residues. The DNA of the CDR3 is TGCAGTGCCCAGTCTGGGGGCGGGGTAACCTACGAGCAGTACTTC. As protein: CSAQSGGGVTYEQYF.

This clone was seen at least ten times. V is TRBV12-3 or TRBV12-4 and J is TRBJ2-3, with D maybe TRBD1 (6 bases). CDR3 length: 15 amino acids. V lost 5 bases, J lost 0 bases, and 12 bases lay in between. CDR3 DNA sequence: TGTGCCAGCAGTAGTGACAGGACTAGCACAGATACGCAGTATTTT. Residues: CASSSDRTSTDTQYF.

By proportion, this clone is medium-sized (0.01 to 0.1%). The rearrangement links TRBV4-1 to TRBJ2-3; weak D call: TRBD1 (6 bases). Trimming stripped 3 bases from V and 2 bases from J, with 15 bases between. Germline CDR1 and CDR2: MGHRA and YSYEKL. This CDR3 region has 16 residues. CDR3 in DNA: TGCGCCAGCAGCCAGAAGGGACATACAACCACAGATACGCAGTATTTT. Translation gives CASSQKGHTTTDTQYF.

The rearrangement joins TRBV5-1 to TRBJ2-7; no reliable D call. V dropped 0 bases and J dropped 3 bases, with 10 bases sitting between them. Germline CDR1 is SGHRS and CDR2 is YFSETQ. The CDR3 length is 14 residues. CDR3 coding DNA: TGCGCCAGCAGCTTGGTGGGTTCTAACTACGAGCAGTACTTC. Translated, it gives CASSLVGSNYEQYF. Together with reference TRBV5-1 and TRBJ2-7, the CDR3 gives the full variable domain: KAGVTQTPRYLIKTRGQQVTLSCSPISGHRSVSWYQQTPGQGLQFLFEYFSETQRNKGNFPGRFSGRQFSNSRSEMNVSTLELGDSALYLCASSLVGSNYEQYFGPGTRLTVT.

V gene TRBV9 combines with J gene TRBJ2-7; perhaps TRBD2 as D (6 bases). Deletions cut 4 bases from V and 5 bases from J, with 16 bases between. Germline CDR1 and CDR2: SGDLS and YYNGEE. This CDR3 contains 14 residues. This CDR3 reads CASSPEGRNHEQYF. CDR3 in DNA: TGTGCCAGCAGCCCGGAGGGAAGGAACCACGAGCAGTACTTC.